Listed here are 23 T cell receptor beta chains from one sample, sequenced in a study of beta chain features in type 1 diabetes. The sequenced template was cDNA made from the entire isolated RNA. Clones were read by immunoSEQ multiplex PCR, and TCRdb kept only the in-frame ones, dropping some. The table has about 930,000 clones, roughly 16% seen once. What was sequenced was naive CD4+ T cells from blood. The receptors here all came from a woman between 18 and 29 years old in good health.

Only a few counts were recorded for this clone. This rearrangement joins TRBV11-2 to TRBJ1-2, with D maybe TRBD1 (5 bases). The CDR3 runs 15 residues. Germline values: CDR1 SGHAT, CDR2 FQNNGV. V gave up 0 bases and J gave up 2 bases, with 10 bases separating them. The CDR3 region is CASSLDAGSNYGYTF. In nucleotides, the CDR3 is TGTGCCAGCAGCTTAGACGCAGGGTCGAACTATGGCTACACCTTC.

The chain couples TRBV14 to TRBJ2-5, with 8 positions matching TRBD2. In germline, CDR1 is SGHDN, CDR2 FVKESK. The CDR3 runs 15 residues. V dropped 4 bases and J dropped 0; count of bases not matched to a gene: 4. The CDR3 nucleotides are TGTGCCAGCAGCCGACTAGCGTTAAACCAAGAGACCCAGTACTTC. Amino acids: CASSRLALNQETQYF.

A single count supports this clone. The chain is built from TRBV12-5 and TRBJ1-1, with a weak D call TRBD1 (6 bases). This CDR3 is 15 amino acids long. Trimming left V 2 bases short and J 4 bases short, with 14 bases between. CDR1 and CDR2 from the germline V gene are LGHNT and FRNRAP. The chain's CDR3 is CASGLNPGASTEAFF. CDR3 DNA: TGTGCTAGTGGTTTGAATCCGGGGGCTAGCACTGAAGCTTTCTTT.

With respect to this clone: Within the sample, other DNA sequences also encode this same CDR3. This chain uses TRBV18 with TRBJ2-2; D unresolved. The CDR3 has 14 residues. From germline, CDR1 is KGHSH and CDR2 LQKENI. V lost 1 base, J lost 1 base, and 4 bases lay in between. Here the CDR3 DNA reads TGTGCCAGCTCACCACAGCAGAACACCGGGGAGCTGTTTTTT. Its protein is CASSPQQNTGELFF.

The chain couples TRBV4-2 to TRBJ2-5, with TRBD2 matching 8 bases. Losses at the gene ends were 1 base for V and 5 bases for J; bases not matched to a gene: 3. The CDR3 length is 14 residues. Germline CDR1 reads LGHNA; CDR2 reads YNFKEQ. CDR3 loop: CASSQGSGGETQYF. The CDR3 DNA reads as TGTGCCAGCAGCCAAGGGTCGGGGGGGGAGACCCAGTACTTC.

This chain uses TRBV27 with TRBJ1-5; D remains unclear. V was cut by 8 bases and J by 0 bases, with 5 bases left in between. Germline V CDR1 and CDR2: MNHEY, SMNVEV (reference sequence). This CDR3 has 12 residues. CDR3 sequence reads: CASGRSNQPQHF. CDR3 in DNA: TGTGCCAGCGGACGTAGCAATCAGCCCCAGCATTTT.

V and J are TRBV19 and TRBJ2-2; D might be TRBD1 (5 bases). With 5 bases removed from V and 6 bases from J, the gap between germline ends came to 10 bases. CDR3 length: 13 amino acids. Germline-derived CDR1 and CDR2 are LNHDA and SQIVND (reference sequence). CDR3 loop: CASSSQGSGELFF. The CDR3, as DNA: TGTGCCAGTAGTTCGCAGGGATCCGGGGAGCTGTTTTTT.

This clone was observed a handful of times. This chain connects TRBV25-1 to TRBJ1-3; unclear D gene. The germline V and J ends were trimmed by 3 bases and 0 bases, with 6 bases remaining between them. CDR1 and CDR2 (germline): MGHDK, SYGVNS. The CDR3 spans 14 residues. The DNA of the CDR3 is TGTGCCAGCAGTGATGGTCGCTCTGGAAACACCATATATTTT. Protein sequence: CASSDGRSGNTIYF. Full variable domain (remainder filled in from reference TRBV25-1 and TRBJ1-3): EADIYQTPRYLVIGTGKKITLECSQTMGHDKMYWYQQDPGMELHLIHYSYGVNSTEKGDLSSESTVSRIRTEHFPLTLESARPSHTSQYLCASSDGRSGNTIYFGEGSWLTVV.

This clone was counted between two and nine times. V usage is TRBV7-9 and J usage is TRBJ2-7, with 7 bases identical to TRBD1. Germline V gene sequence: CDR1 SEHNR, CDR2 FQNEAQ (reference sequence). V shed 8 bases, J shed 4 bases, and the junction held 17 bases outside the gene matches. This CDR3 spans 16 amino acids. The CDR3, as DNA: TGTGCCAGCGTGGGACAGCTTAAGGACTTCGGATACGAGCAGTACTTC. It codes for CASVGQLKDFGYEQYF.

This chain uses TRBV28 with TRBJ1-1; D perhaps matches TRBD1 (5 bases). The length of the CDR3 is 16 residues. V lost 5 bases to trimming and J lost 6 bases, with 22 bases between them. The germline CDR1 and CDR2 sequences are MDHEN and SYDVKM. The CDR3 nucleotides are TGTGCCAGCAGTCTATTGGGTATGTCGGGGGTGCCTGAAGCTTTCTTT. The encoded protein is CASSLLGMSGVPEAFF. Variable domain in full (rest from reference TRBV28 and TRBJ1-1): DVKVTQSSRYLVKRTGEKVFLECVQDMDHENMFWYRQDPGLGLRLIYFSYDVKMKEKGDIPEGYSVSREKKERFSLILESASTNQTSMYLCASSLLGMSGVPEAFFGQGTRLTVV.

In this sample, this clone turned up a few times. This chain uses TRBV2 with TRBJ2-3; 13 bases line up with TRBD2. Trimming took 5 bases from V and 4 from J; bases not matched to a gene: 12. CDR1 and CDR2 (germline): SNHLY, FYNNEI. The CDR3 spans 18 residues. CDR3 sequence (DNA): TGTGCCAGCAGTAAAAGACGCCCGGGACTAGCGGGGCCAGATACGCAGTATTTT. Protein sequence: CASSKRRPGLAGPDTQYF. Full variable domain (outside the CDR3, taken from reference TRBV2 and TRBJ2-3): EPEVTQTPSHQVTQMGQEVILRCVPISNHLYFYWYRQILGQKVEFLVSFYNNEISEKSEIFDDQFSVERPDGSNFTLKIRSTKLEDSAMYFCASSKRRPGLAGPDTQYFGPGTRLTVL.

This clone came up a few times. The chain uses TRBV6-6 and TRBJ1-5; D is uncertain. Germline V gene lookup returns CDR1 MNHNY and CDR2 SVGAGI (reference sequence). The CDR3 loop spans 13 amino acids. The V and J ends lost 6 bases and 6 bases respectively, with 12 bases between them. The CDR3 DNA is TGTGCCAGCAGCCTCAGAGATGGTCAGCCCCAGCATTTT. Its protein is CASSLRDGQPQHF.

The chain uses TRBV18 and TRBJ2-7; TRBD1 matches 9 bases. Unmatched junction bases numbered 3, after V lost 1 base and J lost 5 bases. Germline values: CDR1 KGHSH, CDR2 LQKENI. CDR3 size: 14 residues. DNA of the CDR3: TGTGCCAGCTCACCACGGACAGGGGTCCACGAGCAGTACTTC. Protein: CASSPRTGVHEQYF.

CDR3 amino acids: CSVLKRDSPRATEAFF. The CDR3 nucleotides are TGCAGCGTATTGAAGAGGGACAGCCCGAGGGCCACTGAAGCTTTCTTT. V and J are TRBV29-1 and TRBJ1-1; 7 positions agree with TRBD1. The germline V gene has CDR1 SQVTM and CDR2 ANQGSEA. The CDR3 has 16 amino acids. V lost 6 bases to trimming and J lost 4 bases; unmatched junction nucleotides: 17.

This clone was counted between two and nine times. This chain links TRBV4-3 with TRBJ1-1, with no clear D. V lost 0 bases and J 1 base, leaving 9 bases between the germline ends. Per germline, CDR1 LGHNA and CDR2 YSLEER. The CDR3 is made up of 15 amino acids. The CDR3 region has the DNA TGCGCCAGCAGCCAAGATGTGCTTCCGAACACTGAAGCTTTCTTT. Amino acids: CASSQDVLPNTEAFF.

The V and J genes are TRBV13 and TRBJ2-7; 9 bases fit TRBD1. The CDR3 loop spans 14 amino acids. The germline V gene encodes CDR1 PRHDT and CDR2 FYEKMQ (reference sequence). With V trimmed by 5 bases and J by 6 bases, 8 bases remained unmatched. The CDR3 protein is CASSTQGAGGEQYF. Written as DNA, the CDR3 is TGTGCCAGCAGCACACAGGGGGCAGGAGGCGAGCAGTACTTC.

This clone was seen only a few times. The chain recombines TRBV28 with TRBJ2-2, with D tentatively TRBD2 (6 bases). V gave up 7 bases and J gave up 7 bases, with 13 bases separating them. Germline loops: CDR1 MDHEN, CDR2 SYDVKM. The CDR3 has 13 amino acids. DNA for the CDR3: TGTGCCAGCACGGGAGATTGGGGCGGGGAGCTGTTTTTT. Translation gives CASTGDWGGELFF.

The chain has TRBV2 and TRBJ1-4; D possibly corresponds to TRBD1 (6 bases). The CDR3 length is 13 residues. Germline CDR1 reads SNHLY; CDR2 reads FYNNEI. V lost 7 bases and J lost 8, with 14 bases in between. CDR3 loop: CASTRTAGEKLFF. CDR3 nucleotides: TGTGCCAGCACCAGGACAGCGGGGGAAAAACTGTTTTTT.

This rearrangement joins TRBV7-2 to TRBJ2-3, with D maybe TRBD2 (6 bases). Trimming took 2 bases from V and 5 from J, leaving 20 bases between them. Germline CDR1 reads SGHTA; CDR2 reads FQGNSA. This CDR3 region has 17 residues. The CDR3 sequence: CASSLRARGSSKDTQYF. The CDR3 region has the DNA TGTGCCAGCAGCTTAAGGGCCCGGGGGAGTTCGAAAGATACGCAGTATTTT.

For this clone: Within the sample, other DNA sequences also encode this same CDR3. V and J are TRBV5-1 and TRBJ2-7; D ambiguous. V was clipped by 4 bases and J by 7 bases, with 12 bases between them. CDR1 is SGHRS and CDR2 is YFSETQ in the germline V gene. This CDR3 has 12 residues. CDR3 amino acids: CASSLLGFEQYF. The CDR3 DNA is TGCGCCAGCAGCCTATTGGGTTTTGAGCAGTACTTC.

The chain recombines TRBV6-1 with TRBJ2-7; 8 positions match TRBD2. The junction had 3 bases not matched to a gene; V was cut back by 0 bases and J by 2 bases. The germline gives CDR1 MNHNS, CDR2 SASEGT. The CDR3 consists of 15 residues. As DNA, the CDR3 is TGTGCCAGCAGTGAAGCCCCGGGACTAGCCTACGAGCAGTACTTC. Protein product: CASSEAPGLAYEQYF.

This chain connects TRBV10-2 to TRBJ1-5, with 7 bases identical to TRBD1. This CDR3 has 13 residues. V lost 5 bases to trimming and J lost 4 bases; unmatched junction nucleotides: 2. Germline CDR1 WSHSY, CDR2 SAAADI. The CDR3 region has the DNA TGCGCCAGCAGTCCGACAGGGAATCAGCCCCAGCATTTT. Translating gives CASSPTGNQPQHF.

This clone was seen a handful of times. The chain uses TRBV29-1 and TRBJ1-2; 8 nucleotides align to TRBD1. The germline gives CDR1 SQVTM, CDR2 ANQGSEA. The CDR3 consists of 12 residues. Trimming cost V 5 bases and J 3 bases; bases outside gene matches: 2. The DNA for the CDR3 is TGCAGCGTTCCAGGGGGCGACTATGGCTACACCTTC. Its translation is CSVPGGDYGYTF. Full variable domain (remainder filled in from reference TRBV29-1 and TRBJ1-2): SAVISQKPSRDICQRGTSLTIQCQVDSQVTMMFWYRQQPGQSLTLIATANQGSEATYESGFVIDKFPISRPNLTFSTLTVSNMSPEDSSIYLCSVPGGDYGYTFGSGTRLTVV.